This T cell receptor beta chain was retrieved from a study of T cell responses to AZD1222 COVID-19 vaccine. The wider study: Timing groups of about 4 and about 12 weeks for second doses were pooled. Study observations and caveats: CD4 TCRs linked to vaccination spanned spike, dominating at 160-218 and 743-854. Only five to seven AZD1222 recipients were seropositive at baseline.

Sequencing was performed with immunoSEQ multiplex PCR; in TCRdb, only in-frame clones are kept and a portion is missing. The data contain more than 95,000 clones, 89% of them singletons. About this clone: Its antigen is not known.

The CDR3 spans 17 residues. Germline CDR1 MGHDK, CDR2 SYGVNS. V was pared by 6 bases and J by 1 base, with 13 bases of the junction left unmatched. Source: peripheral blood, taken on day 0 of AZD1222 vaccination. V and J are TRBV25-1 and TRBJ1-1; 8 nucleotides agree with TRBD1. The origin of this receptor is an adult in good health. CDR3 amino acids: CASRVDRGQGPNTEAFF. The DNA of the CDR3 is TGTGCCAGCAGGGTAGACAGGGGCCAAGGGCCGAACACTGAAGCTTTCTTT.